This passage covers 8 T cell receptor beta chains from one sample sequenced in a study of radiation and T cells in renal cell carcinoma. Libraries were prepared by immunoSEQ multiplex PCR; TCRdb keeps only in-frame clonotypes and omits some of them. This table holds about 78,000 clones, about 89% found once. Time point noted: blood 4 weeks post-SBRT, at nephrectomy. The treatment was: 15 Gy SBRT to primary tumor, nephrectomy 4 weeks later. Material: blood, obtained from a patient whose treatment included radiotherapy and nephrectomy. The receptor set was obtained from a woman in her 70s with renal cell carcinoma.

This chain connects TRBV9 to TRBJ2-7; perhaps TRBD1 as D (6 bases). This CDR3 contains 14 residues. The germline V gene encodes CDR1 SGDLS and CDR2 YYNGEE. V was shortened by 0 bases and J by 6 bases, with 13 bases between the two germline ends. The DNA of the CDR3 is TGTGCCAGCAGCGTAGGCACAGGGTATGGCGAGCAGTACTTC. This encodes CASSVGTGYGEQYF.

Regarding this clone: This sample also contains other DNA sequences that code for the same CDR3. The chain carries TRBV5-1 and TRBJ1-6; no firm D call. The length of the CDR3 is 13 residues. CDR1 and CDR2 from the germline V gene are SGHRS and YFSETQ. Trimming took 3 bases from V and 7 from J, leaving 8 bases between them. Written as DNA, the CDR3 is TGCGCCAGCAGCTCCACCTTAAATTCACCCCTCCACTTT. This encodes CASSSTLNSPLHF.

V gene TRBV11-2 combines with J gene TRBJ2-7; no clear D gene. Looked up from germline, CDR1 is SGHAT and CDR2 is FQNNGV. This CDR3 spans 16 amino acids. V lost 1 base and J lost 1, with 14 bases in between. Written as DNA, the CDR3 is TGTGCCAGCAGCTTAGTCCGTGTCCTCCTTTCCTACGAGCAGTACTTC. Protein sequence: CASSLVRVLLSYEQYF.

The V gene is TRBV7-9, the J gene TRBJ2-1; a weak D match, TRBD2 (5 bases). From germline, CDR1 is SEHNR and CDR2 FQNEAQ (reference sequence). Trimming took 1 base from V and 2 from J, leaving 9 bases between them. The CDR3 loop spans 15 amino acids. The chain's CDR3 is CASSLGQRTYNEQFF. CDR3 DNA sequence: TGTGCCAGCAGCTTAGGCCAGCGGACCTACAATGAGCAGTTCTTC.

The J gene is TRBJ2-2, the V gene TRBV11-2, with D possibly matching TRBD2 (5 bases). Trimming shortened V by 1 base and J by 6 bases, and 21 bases separated the two germline ends. Germline assignment: CDR1 SGHAT and CDR2 FQNNGV. The CDR3 is 18 amino acids. CDR3 in DNA: TGTGCCAGCAGCTTAGTCTCCCCCCTGCTAGCCGCGCCCGGGGAGCTGTTTTTT. This gives the protein CASSLVSPLLAAPGELFF.

V usage is TRBV7-2 and J usage is TRBJ1-1; D might be TRBD1 (5 bases). The CDR3 has 12 amino acids. Germline values: CDR1 SGHTA, CDR2 FQGNSA. V lost 6 bases and J 6 bases, leaving 11 bases between the germline ends. The chain's CDR3 is CASRSRGAEAFF. The CDR3 DNA follows: TGTGCCAGCAGGAGTAGGGGCGCTGAAGCTTTCTTT. Supplemented by reference TRBV7-2 and TRBJ1-1, the full variable domain reads GAGVSQSPSNKVTEKGKDVELRCDPISGHTALYWYRQSLGQGLEFLIYFQGNSAPDKSGLPSDRFSAERTGGSVSTLTIQRTQQEDSAVYLCASRSRGAEAFFGQGTRLTVV.

This clone was seen once. The chain links TRBV2 to TRBJ2-7, with D perhaps TRBD1 (5 bases). V was clipped by 4 bases and J by 3 bases, with 16 bases between them. Germline V gives CDR1 SNHLY, CDR2 FYNNEI. The CDR3 consists of 15 residues. CDR3 sequence: CASSAVDKGFYEQYF. The DNA for the CDR3 is TGTGCCAGCAGTGCAGTGGACAAAGGATTCTACGAGCAGTACTTC. The whole variable domain, filled in from reference TRBV2 and TRBJ2-7, reads EPEVTQTPSHQVTQMGQEVILRCVPISNHLYFYWYRQILGQKVEFLVSFYNNEISEKSEIFDDQFSVERPDGSNFTLKIRSTKLEDSAMYFCASSAVDKGFYEQYFGPGTRLTVT.

This chain links TRBV9 with TRBJ1-1, with 9 positions matching TRBD1. This CDR3 comprises 15 residues. Per germline, CDR1 SGDLS and CDR2 YYNGEE. Trimming cost V 2 bases and J 2 bases; bases outside gene matches: 4. CDR3 coding DNA: TGTGCCAGCAGCGTGGTGGACAGGGGAAACACTGAAGCTTTCTTT. Translation gives CASSVVDRGNTEAFF.